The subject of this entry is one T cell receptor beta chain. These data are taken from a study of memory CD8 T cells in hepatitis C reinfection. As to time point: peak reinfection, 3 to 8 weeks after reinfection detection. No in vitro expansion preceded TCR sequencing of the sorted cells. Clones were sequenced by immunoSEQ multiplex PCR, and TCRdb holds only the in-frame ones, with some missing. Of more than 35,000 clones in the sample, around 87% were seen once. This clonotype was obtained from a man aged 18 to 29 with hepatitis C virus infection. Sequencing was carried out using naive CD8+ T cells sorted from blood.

As DNA, the CDR3 is TGTGCCACCAGCACTATGGTTGGTTATGGCTACACCTTC. Its translation: CATSTMVGYGYTF. J is TRBJ1-2 and V is TRBV15; D unresolved. Trimming shortened V by 4 bases and J by 5 bases, and 11 bases separated the two germline ends. CDR1 is LNHNV and CDR2 is YYDKDF in the germline V gene (reference sequence). This CDR3 spans 13 amino acids.